These T cell receptor beta chains were read from a single sample in a study of T cells in localized non-small cell lung cancer. Measured with immunoSEQ multiplex PCR; TCRdb has only the in-frame clones, and not every one. The sample has just over 15,000 clones, 80% to 90% seen once. Sample: peripheral blood mononuclear cells, taken before any cancer treatment. These receptors were taken from a male donor aged 60 or over with stage II lung adenocarcinoma. Each CDR3 is given with its conserved first and last residue. A D gene is named only where the DNA matches it firmly. The size field is filled for only some rows; it gives once, few, many or a size class.

14	NA	TRBV2	NA	TRBJ1-4	TGTGCCAGCAGTCGGGACCGCCTTAATGAAAAACTGTTTTTT	CASSRDRLNEKLFF
14	NA	TRBV5-1	once	TRBJ2-5	TGCGCCAGCAGCTGGGGCGCGGGCCAAGAGACCCAGTACTTC	CASSWGAGQETQYF
15	TRBD1	TRBV6-6	once	TRBJ1-1	TGTGCCAGCAGTTACTCTCCAGGGGGTGACACTGAAGCTTTCTTT	CASSYSPGGDTEAFF
17	NA	TRBV29-1	NA	TRBJ1-1	TGCAGCGTTTGGGTAGGGGCAGGAGGGGGGATGAACACTGAAGCTTTCTTT	CSVWVGAGGGMNTEAFF
13	NA	TRBV2	NA	TRBJ1-1	TGTGCCAGCAGTGGACAGTTTAACACTGAAGCTTTCTTT	CASSGQFNTEAFF
15	TRBD2	TRBV29-1	NA	TRBJ2-3	TGCAGCGTTAACGTAGCGGGACCCCGGACAGATACGCAGTATTTT	CSVNVAGPRTDTQYF
15	NA	TRBV28	NA	TRBJ2-1	TGTGCCAGCAGTTTGGCCAGCGGGTCCTACAATGAGCAGTTCTTC	CASSLASGSYNEQFF
15	TRBD1	TRBV4-1	NA	TRBJ2-3	TGCGCCAGCAGCCGTTCGGACAGGGAAACAGATACGCAGTATTTT	CASSRSDRETDTQYF
14	TRBD1	TRBV18	NA	TRBJ1-2	TGTGCCAGCTCCGGGACAGGGGGCATCTATGGCTACACCTTC	CASSGTGGIYGYTF
15	NA	TRBV27	NA	TRBJ2-1	TGTGCCAGCAGCCGCCCTCAGAACAGAAACAATGAGCAGTTCTTC	CASSRPQNRNNEQFF
15	TRBD1	TRBV2	NA	TRBJ2-7	TGTGCCAGCAGTTCGGACAGGGGGCTCACCTACGAGCAGTACTTC	CASSSDRGLTYEQYF
14	NA	TRBV15	few	TRBJ2-7	TGTGCCACCAGCAGAGAGATAGGTTCCTACGAGCAGTACTTC	CATSREIGSYEQYF
15	TRBD2	TRBV6-1	NA	TRBJ2-1	TGTGCCAGCACCCCACTAGCGCGCTCCTACAATGAGCAGTTCTTC	CASTPLARSYNEQFF
14	NA	TRBV15	NA	TRBJ2-4	TGTGCCACCAGCCGCGTTGGAAAAGAGAACATTCAGTACTTC	CATSRVGKENIQYF
16	NA	TRBV6-5	NA	TRBJ2-2	TGTGCCAGCAGTTACGAGAGGGCAGGCTCTACCGGGGAGCTGTTTTTT	CASSYERAGSTGELFF
13	NA	TRBV19	NA	TRBJ2-3	TGTGCCAGTAGTATAGTGGGAGCAGATACGCAGTATTTT	CASSIVGADTQYF
16	NA	TRBV19	NA	TRBJ1-5	TGTGCCAGTAGGAACCCTTGGGGGGCAAGCAATCAGCCCCAGCATTTT	CASRNPWGASNQPQHF
10	NA	TRBV27	NA	TRBJ2-5	TGTGCCAGCGGTTGGGAGACCCAGTACTTC	CASGWETQYF
12	NA	TRBV5-8	NA	TRBJ1-1	TGTGCCAGCAGCAGGGTGAACACTGAAGCTTTCTTT	CASSRVNTEAFF
17	NA	TRBV9	few	TRBJ2-6	TGTGCCAGCAGCGTCATGTGGGGAGGCTCTGGGGCCAACGTCCTGACTTTC	CASSVMWGGSGANVLTF
11	NA	TRBV6-5	NA	TRBJ1-1	TGTGCCAGCAGTGTCAGGACTGAAGCTTTCTTT	CASSVRTEAFF
12	NA	TRBV19	NA	TRBJ2-7	TGTGCCACACAGGGGACTAGCTACGAGCAGTACTTC	CATQGTSYEQYF
11	NA	TRBV28	NA	TRBJ1-2	TGTGCCAGCAGTTTGGGGAGAGGCTACACCTTC	CASSLGRGYTF
15	TRBD2	TRBV5-4	NA	TRBJ2-2	TGTGCCAGCAGCTTGGGTAGCGGGAGAACCGGGGAGCTGTTTTTT	CASSLGSGRTGELFF
13	NA	TRBV6-1	NA	TRBJ2-7	TGTGCCAGCAGTGCTAGCAGACGCTACGAGCAGTACTTC	CASSASRRYEQYF
16	TRBD2	TRBV5-1	NA	TRBJ2-1	TGCGCCAGCAGCTTGGCCGGGGGACTAGCGGGTCATGAGCAGTTCTTC	CASSLAGGLAGHEQFF
15	NA	TRBV19	NA	TRBJ2-2	TGTGCCAGTAGCGGGACGGATTGGAACACCGGGGAGCTGTTTTTT	CASSGTDWNTGELFF
15	NA	TRBV28	NA	TRBJ2-3	TGTGCCAGCACCTTAGGGTCAGGCCTCACAGATACGCAGTATTTT	CASTLGSGLTDTQYF
11	NA	TRBV9	NA	TRBJ2-1	TGTGCCAGCAGCGAGGGCAGTGAGCAGTTCTTC	CASSEGSEQFF
16	NA	TRBV5-5	NA	TRBJ2-3	TGTGCCAGCAGCTTAGAAGGCCTACAGAGCACAGATACGCAGTATTTT	CASSLEGLQSTDTQYF
13	TRBD1	TRBV5-5	NA	TRBJ1-5	TGTGCCAGCGGGACAGATAGCAATCAGCCCCAGCATTTT	CASGTDSNQPQHF
19	TRBD1	TRBV11-3	NA	TRBJ2-1	TGTGCCAGCAGTCTAGGGGGATCTTCAGGGGGATTACCTTACAATGAGCAGTTCTTC	CASSLGGSSGGLPYNEQFF
13	NA	TRBV6-6	NA	TRBJ2-7	TGTGCCAGCAGTTACTCGAGCAACTACGAGCAGTACTTC	CASSYSSNYEQYF
15	TRBD2	TRBV2	NA	TRBJ2-3	TGTGCCAGCAGTCTTAGCGGGAGCCGGTCAGATACGCAGTATTTT	CASSLSGSRSDTQYF
14	NA	TRBV29-1	NA	TRBJ2-1	TGCAGCGTCCTCGCCGTGGCTTTAAACAATGAGCAGTTCTTC	CSVLAVALNNEQFF